The 26 T cell receptor beta chains listed next were all sequenced from one sample in a study of T cell repertoires in cytomegalovirus infection. These receptors have no known antigen. A single record per CDR3 protein comes from TCRdb applying MiXCR to the reads. The table has around 770,000 distinct CDR3 sequences, almost 30% seen once. The sample was cultured CD8+ T cells from PBMCs, taken from culture after CMV antigen stimulation. The receptor source for this set is a human donor in good health (CMV status not recorded). Some clones in this sample may be carry-over from other donors' samples.

On this clonotype: Germline is not matched at one junction end, which may reflect a read error. The chain employs TRBV4-1 and TRBJ1-1; D is ambiguous. The CDR3 runs 13 residues. CDR1 MGHRA and CDR2 YSYEKL come from the germline V gene. CDR3 DNA: TGTGCCAGCAGCCAAGCCCCGACGCTAGAAGCTTTCTTT. Amino acids: CASSQAPTLEAFF.

This chain uses TRBV4-1 with TRBJ1-2; D perhaps matches TRBD1 (5 bases). In germline, CDR1 is MGHRA, CDR2 YSYEKL. The V end lost 1 base, the J end lost 5 bases, and 11 bases lay between the germline ends. The CDR3 has 14 residues. The CDR3 loop reads CASSQALRGYGYTF. CDR3 DNA sequence: TGCGCCAGCAGCCAAGCCTTAAGGGGATATGGCTACACCTTC.

This clonotype was counted a few times. The chain has TRBV6-1 and TRBJ1-5, with D unresolved. Per the germline V gene, CDR1 is MNHNS and CDR2 is SASEGT. V was shortened by 2 bases and J by 0 bases, with 17 bases between the two germline ends. The CDR3 is 18 amino acids. CDR3 protein: CASSERPFLGYSNQPQHF. The CDR3 nucleotides are TGTGCCAGCAGTGAAAGGCCTTTCCTCGGGTATAGCAATCAGCCCCAGCATTTT.

The sample holds a few counts of this clonotype. The V call is TRBV29-1, the J call TRBJ1-2; tentative D call: TRBD1 (6 bases). The CDR3 loop spans 13 amino acids. The V end was cut by 5 bases, the J end by 8 bases, with 18 bases between. Per germline, CDR1 SQVTM and CDR2 ANQGSEA. The CDR3 bases are TGCAGCGTTTGGGGGGGGGCAGGGCAAGGCTACACCTTC. It translates to CSVWGGAGQGYTF.

The genes are TRBV12-3 or TRBV12-4 and TRBJ2-3; no clear D. The V gene lost 2 bases and the J gene lost 2 bases, with 14 bases spanning the gap. The CDR3 totals 16 residues. CDR3 loop: CASSLSPRVSTDTQYF. The CDR3 DNA reads TGTGCCAGCAGTTTATCCCCTCGAGTTTCCACAGATACGCAGTATTTT.

There are many counts of this clonotype. V usage is TRBV7-6 and J usage is TRBJ2-3; no reliable D call. This CDR3 is built from 13 residues. CDR1 and CDR2 (germline): SGHVS, FNYEAQ. V gave up 5 bases and J gave up 1 base, with 7 bases separating them. CDR3 in DNA: TGTGCCAGCAGCCCCCCCGGCACAGATACGCAGTATTTT. This sequence encodes CASSPPGTDTQYF. The complete variable domain, with remaining parts taken from reference TRBV7-6 and TRBJ2-3, reads GAGVSQSPRYKVTKRGQDVALRCDPISGHVSLYWYRQALGQGPEFLTYFNYEAQQDKSGLPNDRFSAERPEGSISTLTIQRTEQRDSAMYRCASSPPGTDTQYFGPGTRLTVL.

The chain is built from TRBV19 and TRBJ2-5; 7 bases agree with TRBD1. CDR1 is LNHDA, CDR2 SQIVND, per germline (reference sequence). The CDR3 runs 15 residues. V trimming: 4 bases; J trimming: 0 bases; junction bases outside the gene matches: 5. This CDR3 reads CASSNRDRHQETQYF. The CDR3 coding sequence is TGTGCCAGTAGTAATCGGGACAGACACCAAGAGACCCAGTACTTC.

The chain couples TRBV10-3 to TRBJ2-6; 11 bases fit TRBD1. V gave up 8 bases and J gave up 8 bases; unmatched junction bases: 14. The V gene's germline CDR1 is ENHRY and CDR2 SYGVKD. This CDR3 spans 17 amino acids. The CDR3 is CAIRGKDRGHGTNVLTF. The CDR3 DNA is TGTGCCATCCGGGGGAAGGACAGGGGGCACGGGACCAACGTCCTGACTTTC.

To note about this clonotype: Since a much larger clone is just one base distant, this may be a read error. Because the CDR3 is missing its conserved closing phenylalanine or tryptophan, this is likely a read error. The chain is built from TRBV7-2 and TRBJ2-3; TRBD2 agrees at 7 bases. Germline V gene sequence: CDR1 SGHTA, CDR2 FQGNSA. With V trimmed by 5 bases and J by 4 bases, 12 bases remained unmatched. CDR3 size: 16 residues. The CDR3 bases are TGTGCCAGCAGCCCCTCGGGGGGAGGGCTCCCAGATACGCAGTATTAT. Its protein is CASSPSGGGLPDTQYY.

This clonotype has only one observation. The genes are TRBV6-5 and TRBJ1-3, with TRBD1 matching over 7 bases. Germline V CDR1 and CDR2: MNHEY, SVGAGI. V dropped 8 bases and J dropped 8; count of bases not matched to a gene: 6. The CDR3 length is 12 residues. Written as DNA, the CDR3 is TGTGCCAGCCGGGACAGTACTTACACCATATATTTT. Amino acid sequence: CASRDSTYTIYF.

This clonotype was counted a single time. V usage is TRBV4-2 and J usage is TRBJ2-1; no firm D call. The V gene's germline CDR1 is LGHNA and CDR2 YNFKEQ. V lost 0 bases and J 5 bases, leaving 20 bases between the germline ends. The CDR3 has 18 amino acids. Written as DNA, the CDR3 is TGTGCCAGCAGCCAAGATGCCCGAGGCCGTTCCCTAAACAATGAGCAGTTCTTC. It is translated as CASSQDARGRSLNNEQFF.

On this clonotype itself: A read error may produce the germline difference seen at one junction end. The V gene is TRBV4-1, the J gene TRBJ2-3, with 9 positions matching TRBD2. The CDR3 is made up of 19 amino acids. Germline assignment: CDR1 MGHRA and CDR2 YSYEKL. This chain's CDR3 is CASSQGPYKSRGGTDAQYF. CDR3 sequence (DNA): TGCGCCAGCAGCCAAGGCCCTTATAAATCGCGGGGGGGCACAGATGCGCAGTATTTT.

V usage is TRBV15 and J usage is TRBJ2-2, with D perhaps being TRBD1 or TRBD2 (5 bases each). V was shortened by 1 base and J by 7 bases, with 16 bases between the two germline ends. This CDR3 comprises 16 residues. Germline V gene lookup returns CDR1 LNHNV and CDR2 YYDKDF (reference sequence). The CDR3 sequence: CATSRGGVEIGGELFF. In DNA, the CDR3 is TGTGCCACCAGCAGAGGAGGGGTGGAGATAGGCGGGGAGCTGTTTTTT.

The V gene is TRBV7-2, the J gene TRBJ1-1, with a tentative D call TRBD1 (6 bases). Germline-derived CDR1 and CDR2 are SGHTA and FQGNSA. Trimming stripped 5 bases from V and 3 bases from J, with 22 bases between. The CDR3 runs to 17 residues. The DNA for the CDR3 is TGTGCCAGCAGCCCCCAGGGCAACAGGGAGGGCTACACTGAAGCTTTCTTT. This translates into CASSPQGNREGYTEAFF.

The rearrangement joins TRBV7-9 to TRBJ2-4; TRBD1 matches 7 bases. Germline V gene data show CDR1 as SEHNR and CDR2 as FQNEAQ (reference sequence). The CDR3 has 16 amino acids. V shed 3 bases and J 0 bases; nucleotides not matched to a gene: 5. For the CDR3, the DNA is TGTGCCAGCAGCTTGTCCTACAGGGGAGCCAAAAACATTCAGTACTTC. Its translation: CASSLSYRGAKNIQYF.

This clonotype has more than one count but fewer than ten. V is TRBV11-2 and J is TRBJ2-7, with 10 bases identical to TRBD1. CDR3 length: 15 amino acids. In germline, CDR1 is SGHAT, CDR2 FQNNGV. The V and J ends lost 5 bases and 2 bases, in that order; junction bases with no gene match: 6. CDR3 region: CASSTSGTGAYEQYF. The CDR3 nucleotides read TGTGCCAGCAGCACCTCCGGGACAGGGGCCTACGAGCAGTACTTC.

The gene calls are TRBV6-2 or TRBV6-3 and TRBJ2-1, with TRBD2 matching 8 bases. V gave up 11 bases and J gave up 4 bases; unmatched junction bases: 10. The CDR3 runs 14 residues. The germline V gene has CDR1 MNHEY and CDR2 SVGEGT. The CDR3 loop reads CAGGAGGAYNEQFF. DNA of the CDR3: TGTGCCGGCGGCGCCGGGGGGGCGTACAATGAGCAGTTCTTC.

CDR3 nucleotide sequence: TGTGCCACCTACAACAGGGCTCCCTGGGAGCCTAGGTCCGTGAACACTGAAGCTTTCTTT. It codes for CATYNRAPWEPRSVNTEAFF. The chain employs TRBV6-1 and TRBJ1-1; tentatively, D is TRBD1 (6 bases). V was pared by 10 bases and J by 0 bases, with 33 bases between. CDR1 is MNHNS and CDR2 is SASEGT in the germline V gene. CDR3 length: 20 residues.

The V and J genes are TRBV19 and TRBJ2-1; TRBD2 agrees at 12 bases. V lost 5 bases and J lost 4; bases outside the gene matches: 9. Germline V gene data show CDR1 as LNHDA and CDR2 as SQIVND (reference sequence). The CDR3 spans 17 residues. CDR3 DNA sequence: TGTGCCAGTAGTGGGTCTAGCGGGGGGGCCTCTTACAATGAGCAGTTCTTC. This sequence encodes CASSGSSGGASYNEQFF.

V and J are TRBV6-8 and TRBJ1-3; D gene unclear. CDR3 length: 16 amino acids. CDR1 is MNHGY and CDR2 is SAAAGT in the germline V gene. V lost 2 bases, J lost 0 bases, and 11 bases lay in between. CDR3 sequence: CASSYESAFSGNTIYF. Here the CDR3 DNA reads TGTGCCAGCAGTTACGAGAGCGCATTCTCTGGAAACACCATATATTTT.

This clonotype was observed a few times. The chain is built from TRBV19 and TRBJ1-5; D call uncertain. This CDR3 has 14 amino acids. Germline V CDR1 and CDR2: LNHDA, SQIVND (reference sequence). The V end was cut by 7 bases, the J end by 4 bases, with 14 bases between. As DNA, the CDR3 is TGTGCCAGTAAAAGGTCGGAATCAAATCAGCCCCAGCATTTT. This codes for CASKRSESNQPQHF.

The sample holds one count of this clonotype. Germline is not matched at one junction end, which may reflect a read error. The V gene is TRBV27, the J gene TRBJ1-6, with 10 bases identical to TRBD1. Germline V gene data show CDR1 as MNHEY and CDR2 as SMNVEV (reference sequence). The CDR3 runs to 14 residues. The CDR3 DNA reads TGTGCCAGCAGCCCGGACAGGGGGAATTCACCCCCCCACTTT. As protein: CASSPDRGNSPPHF.

The V and J genes are TRBV6-1 and TRBJ2-7, with D perhaps matching TRBD1 (6 bases). CDR1 and CDR2 from the germline V gene are MNHNS and SASEGT. V was cut by 2 bases and J by 3 bases, with 14 bases left in between. This CDR3 is built from 15 residues. CDR3 region: CASSEFVTGYYEQYV. The CDR3 region has the DNA TGTGCCAGCAGTGAATTCGTGACAGGTTACTACGAGCAGTACGTC.

This clonotype was found many times. The V call is TRBV7-9, the J call TRBJ2-4; D gene ambiguous. Trimming removed 5 bases at V and 0 bases at J, with 8 bases between. Germline CDR1 SEHNR, CDR2 FQNEAQ (reference sequence). This CDR3 has 14 amino acids. The CDR3 region is CASSPVSAKNIQYF. For the CDR3, the DNA is TGTGCCAGCAGCCCCGTGTCAGCCAAAAACATTCAGTACTTC. The whole variable domain, filled in from reference TRBV7-9 and TRBJ2-4, reads DTGVSQNPRHKITKRGQNVTFRCDPISEHNRLYWYRQTLGQGPEFLTYFQNEAQLEKSRLLSDRFSAERPKGSFSTLEIQRTEQGDSAMYLCASSPVSAKNIQYFGAGTRLSVL.

This sequence joins TRBV12-3 or TRBV12-4 and TRBJ2-1; D gene ambiguous. The CDR3 is 17 amino acids. V dropped 3 bases and J dropped 7 bases, with 22 bases sitting between them. In DNA form, the CDR3 reads TGTGCCAGCAGTTTTAACCCTCCGGGCGTTTTTAGGAATGAGCAGTTCTTC. This translates into CASSFNPPGVFRNEQFF.

The genes are TRBV12-3 or TRBV12-4 and TRBJ2-1; no firm D call. Between the trimmed V and J ends, which lost 5 bases and 4 bases, there was a span of 9 bases. The CDR3 has 13 residues. The CDR3 DNA reads TGTGCCAGCAGTAACAGACCTTACAATGAGCAGTTCTTC. Translating gives CASSNRPYNEQFF.